The clone carrying this T cell receptor (beta chain) was picked up many times. Its target is unknown. MiXCR, run by TCRdb on the reads, gives a single entry per CDR3 protein. The profile shows 28,000 or so distinct CDR3 sequences, around 20% of them singletons. This sample stems from a study of T cell repertoires in cytomegalovirus infection. Overall study: CMV epitopes that were recently identified and HLA-C-restricted were used alongside well-studied HLA-B-restricted ones. In public TCR beta signatures, there were indications of both CMV infection and matching HLA type. General study results and limits: Dominant in the ex vivo response were TCR beta clonotypes restricted by HLA-C and specific for CMV.

The CDR3 is made up of 16 amino acids. Germline values: CDR1 SGHVT, CDR2 SQSDAQ. V lost 2 bases and J 3 bases, leaving 14 bases between the germline ends. This chain joins TRBV7-4 and TRBJ2-1; D is possibly TRBD1 or TRBD2 (5 bases each). This sequence originates from a human donor in good health (CMV status not recorded). Some clones in this sample may be carry-over from other donors' samples. This material consisted of CD8+ T cells from cultured PBMCs, taken from culture after CMV antigen stimulation. CDR3 in amino acids: CASSLLWGPSYNEQFF. CDR3 nucleotide sequence: TGTGCCAGCAGCTTATTGTGGGGACCTAGCTACAATGAGCAGTTCTTC.